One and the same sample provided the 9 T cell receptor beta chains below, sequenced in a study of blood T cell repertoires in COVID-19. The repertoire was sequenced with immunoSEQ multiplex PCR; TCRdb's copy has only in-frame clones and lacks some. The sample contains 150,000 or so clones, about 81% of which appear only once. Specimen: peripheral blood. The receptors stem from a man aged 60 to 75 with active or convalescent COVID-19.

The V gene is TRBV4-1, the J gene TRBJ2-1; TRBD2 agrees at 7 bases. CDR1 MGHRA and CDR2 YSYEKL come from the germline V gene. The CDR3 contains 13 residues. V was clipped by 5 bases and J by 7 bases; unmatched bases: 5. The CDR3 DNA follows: TGCGCCAGCAGCAACAGAGCGGGGAATGAGCAGTTCTTC. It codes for CASSNRAGNEQFF.

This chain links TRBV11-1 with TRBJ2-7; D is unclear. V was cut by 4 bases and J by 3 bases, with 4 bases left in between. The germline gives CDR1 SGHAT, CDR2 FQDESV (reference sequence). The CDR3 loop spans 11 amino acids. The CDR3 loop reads CASSSNYEQYF. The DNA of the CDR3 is TGTGCCAGCAGCTCTAACTACGAGCAGTACTTC.

The CDR3: CASSVWDRRTRGNNSPLHF. The CDR3 nucleotides are TGCGCCAGCAGCGTCTGGGACAGGCGGACCCGAGGGAATAATTCACCCCTCCACTTT. The J gene is TRBJ1-6, the V gene TRBV5-1; 8 nucleotides match TRBD1. In germline, CDR1 is SGHRS, CDR2 YFSETQ. The CDR3 loop spans 19 amino acids. V lost 4 bases, J lost 5 bases, and 17 bases stayed unmatched. Using reference TRBV5-1 and TRBJ1-6 for the parts outside the CDR3, the full variable domain is KAGVTQTPRYLIKTRGQQVTLSCSPISGHRSVSWYQQTPGQGLQFLFEYFSETQRNKGNFPGRFSGRQFSNSRSEMNVSTLELGDSALYLCASSVWDRRTRGNNSPLHFGNGTRLTVT.

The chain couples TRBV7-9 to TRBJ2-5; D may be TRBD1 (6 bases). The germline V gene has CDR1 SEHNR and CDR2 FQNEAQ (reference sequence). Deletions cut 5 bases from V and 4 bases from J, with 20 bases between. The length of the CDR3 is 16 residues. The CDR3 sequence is CASSRSAGDQGETQYF. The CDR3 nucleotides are TGTGCCAGCAGCCGATCGGCAGGGGACCAGGGAGAGACCCAGTACTTC.

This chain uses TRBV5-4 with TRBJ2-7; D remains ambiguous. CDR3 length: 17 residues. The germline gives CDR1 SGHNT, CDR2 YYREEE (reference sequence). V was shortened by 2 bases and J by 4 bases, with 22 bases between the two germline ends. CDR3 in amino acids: CASSLPSAVPKPYEQYF. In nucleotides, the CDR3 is TGTGCCAGCAGCTTACCCTCCGCAGTCCCAAAACCTTACGAGCAGTACTTC.

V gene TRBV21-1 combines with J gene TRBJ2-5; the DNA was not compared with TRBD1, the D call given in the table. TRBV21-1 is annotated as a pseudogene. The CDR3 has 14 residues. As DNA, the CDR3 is TGTGCCAGCAGCAAAGTATTGGACAGGAAGACCCAGTACTTC. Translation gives CASSKVLDRKTQYF.

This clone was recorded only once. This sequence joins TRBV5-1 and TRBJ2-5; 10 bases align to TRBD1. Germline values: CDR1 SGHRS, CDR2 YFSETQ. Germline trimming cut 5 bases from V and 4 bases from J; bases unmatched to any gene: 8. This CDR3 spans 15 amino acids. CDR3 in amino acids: CASSRDRGRGETQYF. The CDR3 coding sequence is TGCGCCAGCAGTAGAGACAGGGGGCGTGGAGAGACCCAGTACTTC.

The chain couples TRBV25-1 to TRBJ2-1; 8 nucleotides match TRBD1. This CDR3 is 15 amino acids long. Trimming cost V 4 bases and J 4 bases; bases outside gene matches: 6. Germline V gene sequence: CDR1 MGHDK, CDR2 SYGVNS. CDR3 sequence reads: CASSARDRTYNEQFF. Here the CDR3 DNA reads TGTGCCAGCAGTGCCCGGGACAGGACTTACAATGAGCAGTTCTTC.

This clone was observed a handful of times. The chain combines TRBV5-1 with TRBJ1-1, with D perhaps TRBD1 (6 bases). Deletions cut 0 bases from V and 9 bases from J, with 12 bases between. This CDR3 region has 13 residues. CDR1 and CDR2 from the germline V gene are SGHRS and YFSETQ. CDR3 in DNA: TGCGCCAGCAGCTTGGGGACAGATTTGAAAGCTTTCTTT. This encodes CASSLGTDLKAFF.